A single sample is the source of the 9 T cell receptor beta chains below, sequenced in a study of shared clonotypes between healthy human individuals (dated by TCRdb to the early 2020s). Libraries came from the immunoSEQ multiplex PCR assay. Entries here come from immuneACCESS through TCRdb and include only in-frame sequences with V and J called. Some clones fail to appear in such tables; in the studies checked, an unresolved V gene covers under half of the shortfall, and the cause of the remainder is unknown. This sample gives about 1.1 million clones in total; about 80% of them show up just once. In total, the top ten clones hold around 0.61% of the sample. The sample consisted of memory CD4+ T cells from PBMCs. Explained via the paper, the cell subset or site label denotes: CD45RA-negative fraction. The origin of the receptors is a man in his late teens or twenties in good health. Some clones in this sample may be carry-over from other donors' samples.

V and J are TRBV7-3 and TRBJ2-3; 10 bases match TRBD2. The germline V gene has CDR1 SGHTA and CDR2 FQGTGA. The CDR3 totals 14 residues. The trim removed 5 bases at V and 4 bases at J, leaving 3 bases unmatched. The chain's CDR3 is CASSPGTSADTQYF. The CDR3 nucleotides read TGTGCCAGCAGCCCTGGGACTAGCGCAGATACGCAGTATTTT.

The rearrangement joins TRBV28 to TRBJ1-3; 8 nucleotides match TRBD1. After removal of 1 base from V and 4 bases from J, the junction contained 9 bases not matched to a gene. Germline values: CDR1 MDHEN, CDR2 SYDVKM. The CDR3 totals 17 residues. CDR3 nucleotide sequence: TGTGCCAGCAGTTTATCCCCACTTGGGACAGGCGGAAACACCATATATTTT. Translation: CASSLSPLGTGGNTIYF.

The gene calls are TRBV10-3 and TRBJ1-5; 8 nucleotides agree with TRBD1. The CDR3 covers 13 residues. Germline V CDR1 and CDR2: ENHRY, SYGVKD. V lost 10 bases to trimming and J lost 5 bases; unmatched junction nucleotides: 7. This CDR3 reads CANADRVDQPQHF. DNA of the CDR3: TGTGCCAACGCGGACAGGGTGGATCAGCCCCAGCATTTT.

This CDR3 reads CAWSTGGETQYF. The DNA for the CDR3 is TGTGCCTGGAGTACAGGGGGCGAGACCCAGTACTTC. This chain joins TRBV30 and TRBJ2-5, with 9 bases that match TRBD1. Trimming removed 2 bases from V and 5 bases from J; junction bases left unmatched: 0. The CDR3 totals 12 residues. Looked up from germline, CDR1 is GTSNPN and CDR2 is SVGIG (reference sequence).

This sequence joins TRBV4-3 and TRBJ2-7; possible D gene TRBD2, 7 bases. In germline, CDR1 is LGHNA, CDR2 YSLEER. V shed 2 bases and J shed 2 bases, with 19 bases lying between them. The CDR3 is 17 residues long. CDR3 amino acids: CASSQRAAGANAYEQYF. The CDR3 DNA reads as TGCGCCAGCAGCCAAAGGGCCGCGGGGGCTAATGCCTACGAGCAGTACTTC.

The chain has TRBV19 and TRBJ1-1; D remains unclear. The CDR3 spans 12 residues. V gave up 5 bases and J gave up 1 base, with 5 bases separating them. Germline V gives CDR1 LNHDA, CDR2 SQIVND (reference sequence). The CDR3 spells CASSWPNTEAFF. In nucleotides, the CDR3 is TGTGCCAGTAGTTGGCCGAACACTGAAGCTTTCTTT.

The chain couples TRBV29-1 to TRBJ2-3, with unresolved D. V shed 4 bases and J shed 3 bases, with 14 bases lying between them. The germline V gene has CDR1 SQVTM and CDR2 ANQGSEA. The CDR3 is 14 residues long. The CDR3 nucleotides are TGCAGCGTTGGAACCTTTCTGAATACAGATACGCAGTATTTT. Encoded protein: CSVGTFLNTDTQYF.

This sequence joins TRBV28 and TRBJ2-1, with 10 nucleotides matching TRBD2. This CDR3 contains 16 residues. Trimming removed 4 bases from V and 12 bases from J; junction bases left unmatched: 15. Looked up from germline, CDR1 is MDHEN and CDR2 is SYDVKM. CDR3 residues: CASSSQSGRGIFLQFF. The DNA of the CDR3 is TGTGCCAGCAGTTCTCAAAGCGGGAGGGGGATTTTTTTGCAGTTCTTC.

The V and J genes are TRBV11-2 and TRBJ2-5; D unresolved. Germline V gene data show CDR1 as SGHAT and CDR2 as FQNNGV. The CDR3 loop spans 14 amino acids. The V end lost 5 bases, the J end lost 3 bases, and 13 bases lay between the germline ends. CDR3 sequence: CASSPPPFEETQYF. Here the CDR3 DNA reads TGTGCCAGCAGCCCGCCACCCTTCGAAGAGACCCAGTACTTC. Based on the CDR3 plus reference TRBV11-2 and TRBJ2-5, the full variable domain is EAGVAQSPRYKIIEKRQSVAFWCNPISGHATLYWYQQILGQGPKLLIQFQNNGVVDDSQLPKDRFSAERLKGVDSTLKIQPAKLEDSAVYLCASSPPPFEETQYFGPGTRLLVL.